This T cell receptor beta chain was profiled in a study of control samples from healthy donors and cancer patients. TCRdb's table, derived via immunoSEQ multiplex PCR, lists solely in-frame clones and lacks some. The table lists some 150,000 clones, about 93% of them singletons. The CDR3 consists of 13 residues. Germline lookup yields CDR1 SGHRS and CDR2 YFSETQ. V shed 4 bases, J shed 4 bases, and the junction held 5 bases outside the gene matches. The sequencing input was blood. The chain is built from TRBV5-1 and TRBJ2-7, with 7 bases that match TRBD2. The sequence came from a man aged 50 to 59 in good health. CDR3 protein: CASSPGLGYEQYF. CDR3 in DNA: TGCGCCAGCAGCCCAGGACTAGGATACGAGCAGTACTTC.